These T cell receptor beta chains were read from a single sample in a study of T-cell reconstitution after alpha-beta-depleted transplantation in children. One entry per CDR3 protein results from TCRdb running MiXCR on the PCR reads. The data hold about 900,000 distinct CDR3 sequences, with 25% to 35% observed a single time. The sequences come from PBMCs, mostly from graft donor cells, collected 360 days after TCRalphabeta/CD19-depleted stem cell transplant. These receptors were taken from a boy younger than two who had a stem cell transplant for SCID, so the T cells may come from the graft donor. Each CDR3 is given with its conserved first and last residue. D genes are given only for firm matches. Size values are once, few and many counts, or a class for expanded clones, and some rows have none.

NA,TRBJ2-6,16,few,TRBV25-1,CASSEFKGSGANVLTF,TGTGCCAGCAGTGAATTCAAGGGGTCAGGGGCCAACGTCCTGACTTTC
TRBD2,TRBJ2-7,14,NA,TRBV5-1,CASSWGGGLYEQYF,TGCGCCAGCAGCTGGGGGGGGGGACTCTACGAGCAGTACTTC
TRBD2,TRBJ2-6,20,NA,TRBV12-3/TRBV12-4,CASSLSLLAGGLKGANVLTF,TGTGCCAGCAGTTTAAGCCTACTAGCGGGGGGGCTGAAAGGGGCCAACGTCCTGACTTTC
TRBD1,TRBJ2-7,13,few,TRBV7-9,CGTSRDSSYEQYF,TGTGGGACCTCCCGGGACAGCTCCTACGAGCAGTACTTC
NA,TRBJ2-4,16,NA,TRBV18,CASSPPDGRAKNIQYF,TGTGCCAGCTCACCACCGGACGGGAGAGCCAAAAACATTCAGTACTTC
TRBD1,TRBJ1-4,13,NA,TRBV20-1,CSAIRDRGEKLFF,TGCAGTGCTATCCGGGACAGGGGCGAAAAACTGTTTTTT
NA,TRBJ1-1,16,few,TRBV12-3/TRBV12-4,CASSLTGIGPNTMAFF,TGTGCCAGCAGCCTGACAGGCATCGGCCCGAACACTATGGCTTTCTTT
TRBD1,TRBJ2-1,14,NA,TRBV20-1,CSARAQGEGNEQFF,TGCAGTGCTAGAGCGCAGGGGGAAGGTAATGAGCAGTTCTTC
TRBD1,TRBJ2-1,12,few,TRBV12-5,CASGLTGNEQFF,TGTGCTAGTGGACTGACAGGGAATGAGCAGTTCTTC
TRBD1,TRBJ2-7,15,NA,TRBV4-1,CASSGQGPGSYEQYF,TGCGCCAGCAGCGGACAGGGACCGGGCTCCTACGAGCAGTACTTC
TRBD2,TRBJ2-4,18,few,TRBV5-1,CASSLLTSGGVLKNIQYF,TGCGCCAGCAGCTTATTGACTAGCGGGGGGGTACTCAAAAACATTCAGTACTTC
TRBD1,TRBJ1-5,13,NA,TRBV7-2,CASSVDRGEPQHF,TGTGCCAGCAGCGTGGACAGGGGTGAGCCCCAGCATTTT
NA,TRBJ2-5,16,NA,TRBV5-1,CASSPNQLLQGETLYF,TGCGCCAGCAGCCCTAACCAACTTCTCCAAGGGGAGACCCTGTACTTC
NA,TRBJ2-7,15,NA,TRBV7-2,CASSQRLFPSYEQYF,TGTGCCAGCAGCCAGAGACTTTTTCCCTCCTACGAGCAGTACTTC
NA,TRBJ2-2,14,NA,TRBV2,CASNPRDKPGELFF,TGTGCCAGCAATCCCCGGGACAAGCCCGGGGAGCTGTTTTTT
NA,TRBJ2-2,12,NA,TRBV6-5,CASSYYPGELFF,TGTGCCAGCAGTTACTATCCCGGGGAGCTGTTTTTT
NA,TRBJ2-7,13,few,TRBV7-9,CASSYGRVYEQYF,TGTGCCAGCAGCTATGGCAGGGTCTACGAGCAGTACTTC
NA,TRBJ2-2,11,NA,TRBV30,CAWPNRGELFF,TGTGCCTGGCCTAACAGGGGGGAGCTGTTTTTT
NA,TRBJ1-1,14,NA,TRBV5-1,CASSPPGPHTEAFF,TGCGCCAGCAGCCCACCAGGGCCCCACACTGAAGCTTTCTTT
NA,TRBJ1-1,13,few,TRBV29-1,CSVEGGEVTEAFF,TGCAGCGTTGAAGGTGGGGAGGTCACTGAAGCTTTCTTT
NA,TRBJ2-7,16,few,TRBV6-2/TRBV6-3,CASSTQTGWVSYEQYF,TGTGCCAGCAGTACCCAGACAGGCTGGGTGAGCTACGAGCAGTACTTC
TRBD2,TRBJ2-4,14,few,TRBV6-5,CASSYSASGDIQYF,TGTGCCAGCAGTTACTCGGCTAGCGGGGACATTCAGTACTTC
TRBD1,TRBJ1-1,13,few,TRBV29-1,CSARQGANTEAFF,TGCAGCGCCAGACAGGGGGCGAACACTGAAGCTTTCTTT
NA,TRBJ1-2,16,NA,TRBV27,CASSLSYGSTLYGYTF,TGTGCCAGCAGTTTGAGTTACGGCAGCACACTCTATGGCTACACCTTC
TRBD1,TRBJ2-3,16,few,TRBV12-3/TRBV12-4,CASSSRGTGSTDTQYF,TGTGCCAGCAGCAGTCGCGGGACAGGGTCCACAGATACGCAGTATTTT
NA,TRBJ2-2,16,few,TRBV27,CASGPQGRTNTGELFF,TGTGCCAGCGGTCCCCAAGGACGTACGAACACCGGGGAGCTGTTTTTT
TRBD2,TRBJ2-1,16,once,TRBV29-1,CSVVGLAGLEYNEQFF,TGCAGCGTTGTAGGGCTAGCGGGCTTAGAATACAATGAGCAGTTCTTC
NA,TRBJ2-5,13,NA,TRBV20-1,CSSAGTWGETQYF,TGCAGTTCTGCCGGGACCTGGGGGGAGACCCAGTACTTC